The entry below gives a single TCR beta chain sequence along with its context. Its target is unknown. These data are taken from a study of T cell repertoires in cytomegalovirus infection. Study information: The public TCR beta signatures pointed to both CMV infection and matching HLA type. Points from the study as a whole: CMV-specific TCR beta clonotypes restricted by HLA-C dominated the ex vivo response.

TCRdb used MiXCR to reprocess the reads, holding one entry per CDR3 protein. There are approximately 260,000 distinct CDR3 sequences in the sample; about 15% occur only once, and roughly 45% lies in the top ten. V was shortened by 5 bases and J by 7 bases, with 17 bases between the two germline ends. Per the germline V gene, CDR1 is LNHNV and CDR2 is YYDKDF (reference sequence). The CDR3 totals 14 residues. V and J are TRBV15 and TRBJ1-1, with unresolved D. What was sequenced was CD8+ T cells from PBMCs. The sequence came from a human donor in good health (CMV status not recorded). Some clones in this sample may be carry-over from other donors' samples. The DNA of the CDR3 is TGTGCCACCAGCTCCTCGGGAGGGCAGCTTGAAGCTTTCTTT. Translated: CATSSSGGQLEAFF. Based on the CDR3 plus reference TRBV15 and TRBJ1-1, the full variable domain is DAMVIQNPRYQVTQFGKPVTLSCSQTLNHNVMYWYQQKSSQAPKLLFHYYDKDFNNEADTPDNFQSRRPNTSFCFLDIRSPGLGDTAMYLCATSSSGGQLEAFFGQGTRLTVV.